This TCR beta chain appears in the sequencing data of a study of cytomegalovirus exposure and HLA in healthy donors. Study summary: Prior work identified around 120 million unique TCR beta sequences in around 170 million T cells. Out of approximately 400 genotyped donors, around 80% belonged to the Caucasian-associated ancestry cluster.

About this clone itself: Antigen specificity is unknown.

The study, taken as a whole, reports: Later analysis revealed greater clonal expansion in HLA-associated TCR beta chains than in equally common others. A classifier reportedly called cytomegalovirus status with high sensitivity and specificity.

PCR employed 60 Vbeta and 13 Jbeta primers. Profiled with immunoSEQ multiplex PCR; TCRdb holds only in-frame clones, not every one. The data show about 140,000 clones, more than 70% seen once. What was sequenced was PBMCs. The TCR was taken from a male donor in good health and CMV-seropositive.

The CDR3 nucleotides read TGCGCCAGCAGCCGACAGGGAAGTGGGACTGAAGCTTTCTTT. Its translation: CASSRQGSGTEAFF. This sequence joins TRBV5-1 and TRBJ1-1, with 7 bases matching TRBD1. Germline values: CDR1 SGHRS, CDR2 YFSETQ. Losses at the gene ends were 4 bases for V and 5 bases for J; bases not matched to a gene: 8. The CDR3 has 14 residues.